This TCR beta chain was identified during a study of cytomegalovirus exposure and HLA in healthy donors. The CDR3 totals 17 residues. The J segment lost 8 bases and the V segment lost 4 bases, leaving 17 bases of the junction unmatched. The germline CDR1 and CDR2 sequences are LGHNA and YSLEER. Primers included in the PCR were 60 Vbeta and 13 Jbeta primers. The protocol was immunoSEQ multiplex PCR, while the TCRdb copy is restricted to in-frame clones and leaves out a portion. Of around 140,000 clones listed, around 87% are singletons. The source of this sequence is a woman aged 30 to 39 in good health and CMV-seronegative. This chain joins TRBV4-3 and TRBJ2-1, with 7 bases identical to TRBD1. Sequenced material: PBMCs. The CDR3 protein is CASSLGGGGFGVHEQFF. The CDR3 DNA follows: TGCGCCAGCAGCCTAGGGGGCGGTGGCTTTGGTGTACATGAGCAGTTCTTC.